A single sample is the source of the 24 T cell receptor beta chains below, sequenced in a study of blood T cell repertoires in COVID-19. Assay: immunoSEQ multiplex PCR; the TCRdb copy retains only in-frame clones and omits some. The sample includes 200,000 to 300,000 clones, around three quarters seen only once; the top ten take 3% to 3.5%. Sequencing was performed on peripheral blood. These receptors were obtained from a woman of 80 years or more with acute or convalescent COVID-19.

The CDR3 DNA reads as TGTGCCAGCAGCGTAGGGAGTGGCTACACCTTC. Residues: CASSVGSGYTF. The chain recombines TRBV9 with TRBJ1-2; D remains ambiguous. V lost 0 bases, J lost 7 bases, and 4 bases lay in between. In germline, CDR1 is SGDLS, CDR2 YYNGEE. There are 11 residues in the CDR3.

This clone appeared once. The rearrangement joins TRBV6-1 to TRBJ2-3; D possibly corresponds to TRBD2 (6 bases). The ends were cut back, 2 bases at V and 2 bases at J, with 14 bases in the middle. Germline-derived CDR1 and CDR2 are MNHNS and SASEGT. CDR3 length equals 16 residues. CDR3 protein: CASSELGRGDTDTQYF. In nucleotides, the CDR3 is TGTGCCAGCAGTGAACTTGGGCGCGGGGACACAGATACGCAGTATTTT.

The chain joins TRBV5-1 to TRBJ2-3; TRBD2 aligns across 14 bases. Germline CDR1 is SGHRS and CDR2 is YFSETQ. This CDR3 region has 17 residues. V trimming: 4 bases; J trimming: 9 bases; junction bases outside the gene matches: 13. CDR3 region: CASSPLSGLAGEGTQYF. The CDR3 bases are TGCGCCAGCAGCCCACTGTCGGGACTAGCGGGAGAGGGAACGCAGTATTTT.

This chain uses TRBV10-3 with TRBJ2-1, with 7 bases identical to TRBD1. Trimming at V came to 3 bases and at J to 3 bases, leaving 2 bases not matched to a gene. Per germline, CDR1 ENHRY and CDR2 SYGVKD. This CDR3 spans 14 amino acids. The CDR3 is CAISEQGNYNEQFF. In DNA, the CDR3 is TGTGCCATCAGTGAACAGGGGAACTACAATGAGCAGTTCTTC.

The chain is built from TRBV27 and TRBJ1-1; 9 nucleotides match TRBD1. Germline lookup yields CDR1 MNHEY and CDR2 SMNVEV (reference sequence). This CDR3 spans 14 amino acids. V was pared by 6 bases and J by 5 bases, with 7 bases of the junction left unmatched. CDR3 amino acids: CASRKQGARTEAFF. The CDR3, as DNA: TGTGCCAGCAGGAAACAGGGGGCTAGGACTGAAGCTTTCTTT.

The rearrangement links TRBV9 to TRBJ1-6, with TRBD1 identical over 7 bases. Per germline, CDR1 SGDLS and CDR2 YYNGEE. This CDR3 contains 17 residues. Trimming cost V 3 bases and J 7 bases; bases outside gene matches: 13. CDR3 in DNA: TGTGCCAGCAGCGACCACCCAAACAGGGGAAACAATTCACCCCTCCACTTT. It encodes CASSDHPNRGNNSPLHF.

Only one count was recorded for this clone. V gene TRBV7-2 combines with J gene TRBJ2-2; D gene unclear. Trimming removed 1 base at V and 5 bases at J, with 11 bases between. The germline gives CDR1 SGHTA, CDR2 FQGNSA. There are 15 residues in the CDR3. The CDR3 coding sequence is TGTGCCAGCAGCTTAGATACGGGTATTACCGGGGAGCTGTTTTTT. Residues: CASSLDTGITGELFF.

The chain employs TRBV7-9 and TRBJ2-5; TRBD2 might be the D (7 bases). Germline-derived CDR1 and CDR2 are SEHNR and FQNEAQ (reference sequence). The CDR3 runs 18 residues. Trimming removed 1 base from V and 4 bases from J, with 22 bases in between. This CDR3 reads CASSLGNLRGAHRETQYF. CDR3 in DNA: TGTGCCAGCAGCTTAGGGAATCTTCGGGGGGCCCACCGAGAGACCCAGTACTTC. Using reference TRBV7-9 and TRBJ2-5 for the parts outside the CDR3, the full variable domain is DTGVSQNPRHKITKRGQNVTFRCDPISEHNRLYWYRQTLGQGPEFLTYFQNEAQLEKSRLLSDRFSAERPKGSFSTLEIQRTEQGDSAMYLCASSLGNLRGAHRETQYFGPGTRLLVL.

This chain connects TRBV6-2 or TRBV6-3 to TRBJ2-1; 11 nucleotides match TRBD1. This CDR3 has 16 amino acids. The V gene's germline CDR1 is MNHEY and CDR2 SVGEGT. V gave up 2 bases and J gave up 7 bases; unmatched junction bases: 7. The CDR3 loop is CASSYAGQGAENEQFF. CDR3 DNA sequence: TGTGCCAGCAGTTACGCCGGACAGGGGGCGGAAAATGAGCAGTTCTTC.

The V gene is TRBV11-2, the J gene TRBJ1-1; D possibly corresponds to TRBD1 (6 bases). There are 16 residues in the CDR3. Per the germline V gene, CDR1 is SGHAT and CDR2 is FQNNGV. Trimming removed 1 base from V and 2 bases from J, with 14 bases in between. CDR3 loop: CASSLGPDRPNTEAFF. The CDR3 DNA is TGTGCCAGCAGCTTAGGCCCGGACAGACCCAACACTGAAGCTTTCTTT.

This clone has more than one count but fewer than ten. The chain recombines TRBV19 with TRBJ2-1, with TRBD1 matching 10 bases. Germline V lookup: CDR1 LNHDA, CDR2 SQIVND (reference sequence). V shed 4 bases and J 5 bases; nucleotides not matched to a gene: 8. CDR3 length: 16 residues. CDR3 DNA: TGTGCCAGTAGTACAGGACCCGGGACAGGGGACAATGAGCAGTTCTTC. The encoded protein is CASSTGPGTGDNEQFF.

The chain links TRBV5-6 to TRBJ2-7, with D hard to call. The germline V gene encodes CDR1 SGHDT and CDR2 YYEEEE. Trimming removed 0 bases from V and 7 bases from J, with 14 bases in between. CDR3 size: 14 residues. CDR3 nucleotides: TGTGCCAGCAGCTTGGTAGGCCCCGCTAGTGAGCAGTACTTC. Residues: CASSLVGPASEQYF.

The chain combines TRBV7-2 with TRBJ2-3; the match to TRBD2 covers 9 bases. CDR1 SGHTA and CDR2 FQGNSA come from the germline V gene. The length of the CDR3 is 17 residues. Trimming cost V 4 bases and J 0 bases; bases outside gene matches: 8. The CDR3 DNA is TGTGCCAGCAGCTCCAGGCGGGGGGGCCGAAGCACAGATACGCAGTATTTT. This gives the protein CASSSRRGGRSTDTQYF.

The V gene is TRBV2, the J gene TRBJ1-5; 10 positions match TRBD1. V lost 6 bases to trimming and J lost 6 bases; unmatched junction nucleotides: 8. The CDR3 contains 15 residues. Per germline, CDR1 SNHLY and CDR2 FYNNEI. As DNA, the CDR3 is TGTGCCAGCAGCCAGGGACAGGGGCAGGGTCAGCCCCAGCATTTT. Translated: CASSQGQGQGQPQHF.

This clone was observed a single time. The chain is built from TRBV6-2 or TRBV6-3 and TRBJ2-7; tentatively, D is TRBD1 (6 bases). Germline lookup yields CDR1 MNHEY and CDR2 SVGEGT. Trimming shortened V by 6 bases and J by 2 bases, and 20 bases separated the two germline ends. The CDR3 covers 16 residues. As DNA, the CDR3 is TGTGCCAGCAGCGCCCTCCGCCGACAGGCGCCCTACGAGCAGTACTTC. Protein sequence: CASSALRRQAPYEQYF.

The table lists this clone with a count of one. CDR3 region: CASSEGTGPITNSPLHF. CDR3 nucleotides: TGTGCCAGCAGTGAAGGCACAGGGCCAATAACCAATTCACCCCTCCACTTT. The chain has TRBV6-1 and TRBJ1-6, with TRBD1 as a possible D gene (6 bases). Germline values: CDR1 MNHNS, CDR2 SASEGT. There are 17 residues in the CDR3. The V end lost 1 base, the J end lost 7 bases, and 17 bases lay between the germline ends.

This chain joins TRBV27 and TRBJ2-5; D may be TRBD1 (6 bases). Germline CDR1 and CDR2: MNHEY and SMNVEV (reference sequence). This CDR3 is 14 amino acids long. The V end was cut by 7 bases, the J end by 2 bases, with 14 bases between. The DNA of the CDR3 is TGTGCCAGCACCTTGACAGGCCCACAAGAGACCCAGTACTTC. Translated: CASTLTGPQETQYF.

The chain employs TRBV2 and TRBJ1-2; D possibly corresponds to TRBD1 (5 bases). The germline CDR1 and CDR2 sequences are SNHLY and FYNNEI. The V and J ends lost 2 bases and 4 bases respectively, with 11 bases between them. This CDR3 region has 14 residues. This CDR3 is CASSESRVGYGYTF. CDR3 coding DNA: TGTGCCAGCAGTGAAAGCAGGGTAGGCTATGGCTACACCTTC.

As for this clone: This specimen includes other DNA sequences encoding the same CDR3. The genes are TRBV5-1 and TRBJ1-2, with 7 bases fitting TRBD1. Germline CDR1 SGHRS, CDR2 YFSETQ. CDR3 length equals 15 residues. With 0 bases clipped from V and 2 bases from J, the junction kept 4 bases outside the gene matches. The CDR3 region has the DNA TGCGCCAGCAGCTTGGGGGACAGAGAAAACTATGGCTACACCTTC. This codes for CASSLGDRENYGYTF.

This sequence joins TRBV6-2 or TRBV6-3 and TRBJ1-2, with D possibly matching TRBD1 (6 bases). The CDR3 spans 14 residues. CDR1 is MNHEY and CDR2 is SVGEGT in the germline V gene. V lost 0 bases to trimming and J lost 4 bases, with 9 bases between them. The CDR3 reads CASSYSTGTYGYTF. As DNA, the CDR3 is TGTGCCAGCAGTTACTCCACAGGGACCTATGGCTACACCTTC.

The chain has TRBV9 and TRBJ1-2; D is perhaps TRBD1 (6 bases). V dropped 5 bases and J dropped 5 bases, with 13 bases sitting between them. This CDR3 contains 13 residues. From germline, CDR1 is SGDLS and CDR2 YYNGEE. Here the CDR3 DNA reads TGTGCCAGCAGTCACAGGGAGTGGTATGGCTACACCTTC. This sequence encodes CASSHREWYGYTF.

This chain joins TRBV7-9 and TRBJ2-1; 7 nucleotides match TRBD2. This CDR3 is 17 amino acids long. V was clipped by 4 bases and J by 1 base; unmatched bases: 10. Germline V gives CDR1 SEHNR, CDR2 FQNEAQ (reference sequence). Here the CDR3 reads CASSYLGGRGSYNEQFF. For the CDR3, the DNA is TGTGCCAGCAGCTATTTAGGAGGGAGGGGTTCCTACAATGAGCAGTTCTTC.

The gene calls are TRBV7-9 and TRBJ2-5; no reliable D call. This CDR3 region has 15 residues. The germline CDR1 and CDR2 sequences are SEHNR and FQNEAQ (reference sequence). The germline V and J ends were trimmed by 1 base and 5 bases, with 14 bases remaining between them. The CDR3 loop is CASSLGSPKRETQYF. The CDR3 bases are TGTGCCAGCAGCTTAGGATCCCCAAAGAGGGAGACCCAGTACTTC.

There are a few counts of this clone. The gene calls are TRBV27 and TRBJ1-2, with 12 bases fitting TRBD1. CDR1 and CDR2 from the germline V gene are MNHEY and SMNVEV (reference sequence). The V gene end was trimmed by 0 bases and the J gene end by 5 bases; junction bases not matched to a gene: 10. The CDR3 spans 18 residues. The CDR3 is CASSLSGGTGGYGYGYTF. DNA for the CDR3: TGTGCCAGCAGTTTATCGGGGGGGACAGGGGGCTATGGTTATGGCTACACCTTC.